Listed below are T cell receptor beta chains from one sample, sequenced in a study of blood T cell repertoires in COVID-19. The repertoire was sequenced with immunoSEQ multiplex PCR; TCRdb's copy has only in-frame clones and lacks some. Among roughly 220,000 clones listed, more than 65% were seen once. The specimen was peripheral blood. These receptors came from a middle-aged woman who had recovered from COVID-19. CDR3s include the opening cysteine and the closing phenylalanine or tryptophan. Fields, in order: D gene, J gene, V gene, clone size, CDR3 DNA, CDR3 protein. A D gene is named only where the DNA matches it firmly. Clone size, where shown, is once, few, many, or a class for clones that have expanded.

D: NA; J: TRBJ2-5; V: TRBV9; size: NA; DNA: TGTGCCAGCAGCGTAATTGTAGTCTTCCGGGACTGGAATAAAGAGACCCAGTACTTC; CDR3: CASSVIVVFRDWNKETQYF
D: NA; J: TRBJ2-5; V: TRBV7-2; size: NA; DNA: TGTGCCAGCAGCTTAAGCAGGGTCTTCCAAGAGACCCAGTACTTC; CDR3: CASSLSRVFQETQYF
D: TRBD1; J: TRBJ2-5; V: TRBV6-6; size: NA; DNA: TGTGCCAGCACTTTGACAGGGGGAGAGACCCAGTACTTC; CDR3: CASTLTGGETQYF
D: NA; J: TRBJ2-7; V: TRBV27; size: NA; DNA: TGTGCCAGCAGTTTTCTAGAGGGCTCCTACGAGCAGTACTTC; CDR3: CASSFLEGSYEQYF
D: NA; J: TRBJ1-1; V: TRBV14; size: NA; DNA: TGTGCCAGCAGCCAAGTCGGGAGGAAGAACACTGAAGCTTTCTTT; CDR3: CASSQVGRKNTEAFF
D: NA; J: TRBJ2-2; V: TRBV29-1; size: NA; DNA: TGCAGCGTCGCCCTAAGAATACCCGGGGAGCTGTTTTTT; CDR3: CSVALRIPGELFF
D: NA; J: TRBJ2-7; V: TRBV29-1; size: NA; DNA: TGCAGCGTTGAAGGACAGGAAAAGTACTTC; CDR3: CSVEGQEKYF
D: TRBD2; J: TRBJ2-5; V: TRBV14; size: NA; DNA: TGTGCCAGCAGCCAAGATAAGGGACTAGTCTTCAAGTACCAAGAGACCCAGTACTTC; CDR3: CASSQDKGLVFKYQETQYF
D: NA; J: TRBJ2-7; V: TRBV19; size: NA; DNA: TGTGCCAGTAGTATGGGCAACTCCTACGAGCAGTACTTC; CDR3: CASSMGNSYEQYF
D: NA; J: TRBJ1-3; V: TRBV19; size: NA; DNA: TGTGCCAGTAGCGCGGACAGCTCTGGAAACACCATATATTTT; CDR3: CASSADSSGNTIYF
D: NA; J: TRBJ1-6; V: TRBV7-9; size: NA; DNA: TGTGCCAGCAGCGCCGGGACCTATAATTCACCCCTCCACTTT; CDR3: CASSAGTYNSPLHF
D: NA; J: TRBJ2-3; V: TRBV4-2; size: NA; DNA: TGTGCCAGCAGCTCAGGGGGGCCGCGGTCAGATACGCAGTATTTT; CDR3: CASSSGGPRSDTQYF
D: TRBD1; J: TRBJ2-3; V: TRBV11-3; size: once; DNA: TGTGCCAGCAGCCAGGGGGGCACAGATACGCAGTATTTT; CDR3: CASSQGGTDTQYF
D: TRBD1; J: TRBJ2-1; V: TRBV7-8; size: NA; DNA: TGTGCCAGCAGCCCGTGGACAGGGACCAATGAGCAGTTCTTC; CDR3: CASSPWTGTNEQFF
D: NA; J: TRBJ1-2; V: TRBV6-5; size: few; DNA: TGTGCCAGCAGCCCCGGACAGACGTTTCGAGGCTACACCTTC; CDR3: CASSPGQTFRGYTF
D: TRBD2; J: TRBJ2-2; V: TRBV6-1; size: few; DNA: TGTGCCAGCAGTGAAGCGGCTAGCGGGGCGGACACCGGGGAGCTGTTTTTT; CDR3: CASSEAASGADTGELFF
D: TRBD2; J: TRBJ2-7; V: TRBV12-3/TRBV12-4; size: NA; DNA: TGTGCCAGCAGTTTCGGGGGGTACGAGCAGTACTTC; CDR3: CASSFGGYEQYF
D: TRBD1; J: TRBJ2-7; V: TRBV10-3; size: few; DNA: TGTGCCATCACTTCGGGACAGGCCTACGAGCAGTACTTC; CDR3: CAITSGQAYEQYF
D: NA; J: TRBJ2-3; V: TRBV27; size: few; DNA: TGTGCCAGCAGTTCGCCCGCACGGGGGACCACAGATACGCAGTATTTT; CDR3: CASSSPARGTTDTQYF
D: NA; J: TRBJ2-5; V: TRBV12-1; size: NA; DNA: TGTGCCAGCAGCCAAGGACTGGAACAAGAGACCCAGTACTTC; CDR3: CASSQGLEQETQYF
D: NA; J: TRBJ1-6; V: TRBV2; size: NA; DNA: TGTGCCAGCAAGGAGTTCGCGGATTCACCCCTCCACTTT; CDR3: CASKEFADSPLHF
D: TRBD2; J: TRBJ2-1; V: TRBV5-1; size: NA; DNA: TGCGCCAGCAGAGTCGGTATAGCGGGGGTCAGCTACAATGAGCAGTTCTTC; CDR3: CASRVGIAGVSYNEQFF
D: TRBD2; J: TRBJ2-7; V: TRBV4-1; size: NA; DNA: TGCGCCAGCAGCCAAGATCTACTAGCGGGGGTCTACGAGCAGTACTTC; CDR3: CASSQDLLAGVYEQYF
D: NA; J: TRBJ1-1; V: TRBV11-1; size: NA; DNA: TGTGCCAGCAGCTTATCGGGTATTGAAGCTTTCTTT; CDR3: CASSLSGIEAFF
D: TRBD1; J: TRBJ2-1; V: TRBV15; size: NA; DNA: TGTGCCACCAGCAAGACAGGGGCGGAATACAATGAGCAGTTCTTC; CDR3: CATSKTGAEYNEQFF
D: NA; J: TRBJ1-1; V: TRBV7-2; size: NA; DNA: TGTGCCAGCAGCTTCGGCGGGAACACTGAAGCTTTCTTT; CDR3: CASSFGGNTEAFF
D: TRBD2; J: TRBJ2-3; V: TRBV2; size: NA; DNA: TGTGCCAGCAAGGGAGGGACTAGCACAGATACGCAGTATTTT; CDR3: CASKGGTSTDTQYF
D: NA; J: TRBJ2-3; V: TRBV11-3; size: NA; DNA: TGTGCCAGCAGCTTTGCGGAGAGAGATACGCAGTATTTT; CDR3: CASSFAERDTQYF
D: TRBD1; J: TRBJ2-4; V: TRBV5-1; size: NA; DNA: TGCGCCAGCAGCTCCGGGACAGGAGGCAAAAACATTCAGTACTTC; CDR3: CASSSGTGGKNIQYF
D: TRBD2; J: TRBJ2-3; V: TRBV7-2; size: once; DNA: TGTGCCAGCAGCTCTCTCGCGGGGGGGCCCGATACGCAGTATTTT; CDR3: CASSSLAGGPDTQYF
D: NA; J: TRBJ1-2; V: TRBV7-2; size: once; DNA: TGTGCCAGCAGCCCTCCAGGGGACCGCTACCACTACACCTTC; CDR3: CASSPPGDRYHYTF
D: NA; J: TRBJ2-3; V: TRBV11-3; size: NA; DNA: TGTGCCAGCAGCTTCGAAACCGGGACGGACTACACAGATACGCAGTATTTT; CDR3: CASSFETGTDYTDTQYF
D: NA; J: TRBJ2-7; V: TRBV3-1/TRBV3-2; size: NA; DNA: TGTGCCAGCAGCCAAGGGTTCACAGGGACCTACGAGCAGTACTTC; CDR3: CASSQGFTGTYEQYF
D: TRBD2; J: TRBJ2-1; V: TRBV9; size: few; DNA: TGTGCCAGCAGCGCCGGGTTAACTAGCGGGGGGTACAATGAGCAGTTCTTC; CDR3: CASSAGLTSGGYNEQFF
D: NA; J: TRBJ1-1; V: TRBV5-1; size: NA; DNA: TGCGCCAGCAGCTTGACAGATAACACTGAAGCTTTCTTT; CDR3: CASSLTDNTEAFF
D: NA; J: TRBJ1-4; V: TRBV10-3; size: NA; DNA: TGTGCCATCAGTGAATCGACAGGAGGTAATGAAAAACTGTTTTTT; CDR3: CAISESTGGNEKLFF
D: NA; J: TRBJ2-7; V: TRBV3-1/TRBV3-2; size: NA; DNA: TGTGCCAGCAGCCAAGCATCGGGCGAGCAGTACTTC; CDR3: CASSQASGEQYF
D: NA; J: TRBJ1-5; V: TRBV7-9; size: many; DNA: TGTGCCAGCAGCCCATCGTCCTCTTTCGGGCCCCAGCATTTT; CDR3: CASSPSSSFGPQHF
D: NA; J: TRBJ2-5; V: TRBV7-2; size: NA; DNA: TGTGCCAGCAGCCCCCGGGAGACCCAGTACTTC; CDR3: CASSPRETQYF
D: NA; J: TRBJ1-1; V: TRBV7-2; size: NA; DNA: TGTGCCAGCAGCTTTGGGCGGGACACTGAAGCTTTCTTT; CDR3: CASSFGRDTEAFF
D: NA; J: TRBJ2-3; V: TRBV27; size: NA; DNA: TGTGCCAGCAGATTCGGGTTGAGTACAGATACGCAGTATTTT; CDR3: CASRFGLSTDTQYF
D: NA; J: TRBJ1-1; V: TRBV9; size: NA; DNA: TGTGCCAGCAGCGTAGATGGGGGCAGAGACACTGAAGCTTTCTTT; CDR3: CASSVDGGRDTEAFF
D: NA; J: TRBJ2-7; V: TRBV10-3; size: NA; DNA: TGTGCCATCAGTGAAGGAGAAGACTACGAGCAGTACTTC; CDR3: CAISEGEDYEQYF
D: TRBD2; J: TRBJ2-5; V: TRBV2; size: NA; DNA: TGTGCCAGCAGTAGCGGGACGGCGGGGAGTGAGACCCAGTACTTC; CDR3: CASSSGTAGSETQYF
D: TRBD1; J: TRBJ1-2; V: TRBV19; size: NA; DNA: TGTGCCAGTAGTTCAACCGGGACAGGGACCGGTGGCTACACCTTC; CDR3: CASSSTGTGTGGYTF
D: TRBD1; J: TRBJ1-5; V: TRBV18; size: NA; DNA: TGTGCCAGCTCACGAGACAGGGATCAGCCCCAGCATTTT; CDR3: CASSRDRDQPQHF
D: NA; J: TRBJ1-3; V: TRBV5-1; size: NA; DNA: TGCGCCAGCAGCTTGGGGGCAGGGGCTGGAAACACCATATATTTT; CDR3: CASSLGAGAGNTIYF
D: NA; J: TRBJ1-1; V: TRBV18; size: once; DNA: TGTGCCAGCTCACCCCGGACAGAGAACACTGAAGCTTTCTTT; CDR3: CASSPRTENTEAFF
D: TRBD1; J: TRBJ2-6; V: TRBV19; size: few; DNA: TGTGCCAGTAAGGCAGGGGGCGCAGCCTCTGGGGCCAACGTCCTGACTTTC; CDR3: CASKAGGAASGANVLTF
D: NA; J: TRBJ1-5; V: TRBV19; size: NA; DNA: TGTGCCAGTACCATCAGGTCTAGGGACATAGTGGCTCAGCCCCAGCATTTT; CDR3: CASTIRSRDIVAQPQHF
D: NA; J: TRBJ1-1; V: TRBV4-2; size: NA; DNA: TGTGCCAGCAGCCAAGGGGCAGGGGAGAACACTGAAGCTTTCTTT; CDR3: CASSQGAGENTEAFF
D: TRBD1; J: TRBJ1-5; V: TRBV4-3; size: NA; DNA: TGCGCCAGCAGCCAAGACGCCACCGGGACAGGCAATCAGCCCCAGCATTTT; CDR3: CASSQDATGTGNQPQHF
D: TRBD1; J: TRBJ1-6; V: TRBV9; size: NA; DNA: TGTGCCAGCAGCGGTGGGACAGTATTGGGGAACTCACCCCTCCACTTT; CDR3: CASSGGTVLGNSPLHF
D: TRBD2; J: TRBJ2-3; V: TRBV5-1; size: NA; DNA: TGCGCCAGCAGCTTGCCTAGCGGGGGGGCAGATACGCAGTATTTT; CDR3: CASSLPSGGADTQYF
D: NA; J: TRBJ2-7; V: TRBV6-5; size: NA; DNA: TGTGCCAGCAGCGTCGGGACAAGTTACGAGCAGTACTTC; CDR3: CASSVGTSYEQYF
D: NA; J: TRBJ2-5; V: TRBV2; size: NA; DNA: TGTGCCAGCAGTGTAAGGGGTGGGGAGACCCAGTACTTC; CDR3: CASSVRGGETQYF
D: TRBD1; J: TRBJ2-2; V: TRBV27; size: many; DNA: TGTGCCAGCAGGTTGGCAGGGGGCATCGGGGAGCTGTTTTTT; CDR3: CASRLAGGIGELFF
D: TRBD1; J: TRBJ2-3; V: TRBV7-2; size: NA; DNA: TGTGCCAGCAGCCCGGAGCAGGGGGCAGATACGCAGTATTTT; CDR3: CASSPEQGADTQYF
D: NA; J: TRBJ1-1; V: TRBV5-1; size: NA; DNA: TGCGCCAGCAGTCATAACAGTGGAAACACTGAAGCTTTCTTT; CDR3: CASSHNSGNTEAFF
D: TRBD2; J: TRBJ2-3; V: TRBV10-1; size: once; DNA: TGCGCCAGCAGTATACAAAATAGCGGGGGGGCACCACGCACAGATACGCAGTATTTT; CDR3: CASSIQNSGGAPRTDTQYF